This T cell receptor (beta chain) stems from a study of T cell responses to AZD1222 COVID-19 vaccine. The assay was immunoSEQ multiplex PCR, and TCRdb's table has in-frame clones only and misses some. Of 150,000 to 200,000 clones detected, 90% to 95% appear once; the ten largest clones hold 1% to 1.5%. Points from the study as a whole: Baseline seropositives among AZD1222 recipients totaled only five to seven. Nearly half of spike-specific TCRs reportedly target variant regions that are unmutated in the B.1.351 and B.1.1.7 variants. Increases in Spike-specific TCR breadth and depth were seen after two AZD1222 doses.

The CDR3 spans 14 residues. Trimming pared 5 bases from V and 4 bases from J, leaving 13 bases between. Germline CDR1 is SGHTA and CDR2 is FQGTGA. About this clone: Its antigen is unknown.

Second doses that came at about 4 or about 12 weeks were put together. This chain links TRBV7-3 with TRBJ2-3; D gene uncertain. This TCR was recovered from an adult who received the AZD1222 COVID-19 vaccine. The specimen was peripheral blood, collected 28 days after the second AZD1222 dose. CDR3 region: CASSPDPPADTQYF. CDR3 DNA sequence: TGTGCCAGCAGCCCAGACCCGCCGGCAGATACGCAGTATTTT.